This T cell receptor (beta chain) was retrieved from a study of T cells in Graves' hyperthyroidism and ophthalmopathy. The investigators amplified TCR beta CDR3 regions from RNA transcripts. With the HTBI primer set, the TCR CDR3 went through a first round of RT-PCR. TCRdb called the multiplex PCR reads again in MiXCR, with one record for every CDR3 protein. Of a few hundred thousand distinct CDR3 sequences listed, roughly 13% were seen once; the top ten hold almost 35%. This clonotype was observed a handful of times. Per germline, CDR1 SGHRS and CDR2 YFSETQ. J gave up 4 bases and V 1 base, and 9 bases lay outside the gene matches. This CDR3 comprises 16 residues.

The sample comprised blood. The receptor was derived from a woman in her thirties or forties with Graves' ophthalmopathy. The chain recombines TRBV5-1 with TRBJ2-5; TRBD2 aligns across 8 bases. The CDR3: CASSLLGLVVGETQYF. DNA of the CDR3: TGCGCCAGCAGCTTGCTGGGACTAGTGGTTGGAGAGACCCAGTACTTC.